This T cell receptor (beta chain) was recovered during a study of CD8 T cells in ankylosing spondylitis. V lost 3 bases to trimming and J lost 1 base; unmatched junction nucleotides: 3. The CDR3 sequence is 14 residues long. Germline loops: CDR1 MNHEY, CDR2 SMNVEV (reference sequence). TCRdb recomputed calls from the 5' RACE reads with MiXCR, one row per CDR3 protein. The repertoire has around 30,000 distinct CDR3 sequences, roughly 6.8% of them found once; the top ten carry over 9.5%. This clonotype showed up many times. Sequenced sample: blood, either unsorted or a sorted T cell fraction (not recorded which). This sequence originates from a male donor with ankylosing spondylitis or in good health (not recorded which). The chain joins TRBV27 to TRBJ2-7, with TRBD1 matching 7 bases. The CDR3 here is CASSLDRRSYEQYF. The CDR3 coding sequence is TGTGCCAGCAGTTTGGACAGGAGGTCCTACGAGCAGTACTTC.